Shown below are 22 T cell receptor beta chains from a single sample sequenced in a study of T cell changes during pregnancy in multiple sclerosis. Generated by immunoSEQ multiplex PCR, the TCRdb table keeps only in-frame clones and is missing some. Of some 40,000 clones listed, 90% to 95% were seen once; the top ten hold about 0.33%. Material: CD4+ T cells from peripheral blood mononuclear cells, obtained after pregnancy. The receptor source for this set is a female donor with multiple sclerosis, enrolled in a pregnancy study.

This clone occurred once. V is TRBV21-1 and J is TRBJ2-1; TRBD2, the table's D call, was not compared with the DNA. TRBV21-1 is labeled a pseudogene. This CDR3 is built from 14 residues. This CDR3 is CASSSLSSYNEQFF. The CDR3 DNA reads TGTGCCAGCAGCAGTCTAAGCTCCTACAATGAGCAGTTCTTC.

The sample holds one count of this clone. The gene calls are TRBV9 and TRBJ2-2; 10 bases map to TRBD2. The CDR3 spans 17 residues. Germline trimming cut 0 bases from V and 5 bases from J; bases unmatched to any gene: 7. Germline CDR1 is SGDLS and CDR2 is YYNGEE. Here the CDR3 reads CASSVALAGGRTGELFF. CDR3 coding DNA: TGTGCCAGCAGCGTAGCATTAGCGGGGGGAAGGACCGGGGAGCTGTTTTTT.

Only one count was recorded for this clone. V is TRBV10-3 and J is TRBJ2-3; perhaps TRBD1 as D (5 bases). Germline assignment: CDR1 ENHRY and CDR2 SYGVKD. V was clipped by 3 bases and J by 5 bases, with 6 bases between them. This CDR3 is built from 12 residues. As DNA, the CDR3 is TGTGCCATCAGTGAAGGGGAAGATACGCAGTATTTT. Its protein is CAISEGEDTQYF.

V is TRBV27 and J is TRBJ1-4; tentatively, D is TRBD1 (5 bases). The V gene lost 5 bases and the J gene lost 8 bases, with 15 bases spanning the gap. CDR1 is MNHEY and CDR2 is SMNVEV in the germline V gene (reference sequence). The CDR3 sequence is 14 residues long. The CDR3 DNA reads as TGTGCCAGCAGTACGACAGCGGGATCAGAAAAACTGTTTTTT. As protein: CASSTTAGSEKLFF.

Only one count was recorded for this clone. CDR3 sequence reads: CATNLGGGENYGYTF. The CDR3 nucleotides read TGTGCCACCAACCTCGGGGGGGGCGAAAACTATGGCTACACCTTC. The chain recombines TRBV5-6 with TRBJ1-2, with a tentative D call TRBD1 (6 bases). CDR1 SGHDT and CDR2 YYEEEE come from the germline V gene. Trimming left V 9 bases short and J 2 bases short, with 20 bases between. The CDR3 sequence is 15 residues long.

The V call is TRBV5-1, the J call TRBJ2-5, with 8 bases lining up with TRBD1. The V segment lost 5 bases and the J segment 3 bases; nucleotides outside the gene matches: 12. Germline V gene lookup returns CDR1 SGHRS and CDR2 YFSETQ. The CDR3 runs to 16 residues. The CDR3: CASSYRLGQAKETQYF. For the CDR3, the DNA is TGCGCCAGCAGTTATAGGCTGGGACAGGCCAAAGAGACCCAGTACTTC.

This chain uses TRBV18 with TRBJ1-2; TRBD1 matches at 7 bases. The CDR3 runs to 14 residues. The germline V gene encodes CDR1 KGHSH and CDR2 LQKENI. The J segment lost 1 base and the V segment lost 2 bases, leaving 1 base of the junction unmatched. The DNA for the CDR3 is TGTGCCAGCTCACCAGGGGACAGTAACTATGGCTACACCTTC. Translated, it gives CASSPGDSNYGYTF.

The chain couples TRBV19 to TRBJ1-6, with TRBD1 identical over 9 bases. V trimming: 4 bases; J trimming: 7 bases; junction bases outside the gene matches: 5. The CDR3 loop spans 15 amino acids. In germline, CDR1 is LNHDA, CDR2 SQIVND (reference sequence). The CDR3 is CASSTGTGWNSPLHF. The DNA of the CDR3 is TGTGCCAGTAGTACGGGGACAGGGTGGAATTCACCCCTCCACTTT.

V usage is TRBV2 and J usage is TRBJ2-5; D call uncertain. Germline CDR1 and CDR2: SNHLY and FYNNEI. The CDR3 contains 14 residues. V was trimmed by 3 bases and J by 0 bases, leaving 8 bases between them. In nucleotides, the CDR3 is TGTGCCAGCAGTGATTCCAGGTACCAAGAGACCCAGTACTTC. It specifies CASSDSRYQETQYF.

CDR3: CASSVVGGGQGEKLFF. Written as DNA, the CDR3 is TGTGCCAGCAGCGTAGTAGGAGGGGGCCAAGGCGAAAAACTGTTTTTT. The genes are TRBV9 and TRBJ1-4; 7 nucleotides align to TRBD1. Germline CDR1 and CDR2: SGDLS and YYNGEE. This CDR3 spans 16 amino acids. V dropped 0 bases and J dropped 8; count of bases not matched to a gene: 10.

The J gene is TRBJ1-1, the V gene TRBV2; no clear D gene. The V gene lost 7 bases and the J gene lost 1 base, with 10 bases spanning the gap. The CDR3 covers 13 residues. CDR1 and CDR2 from the germline V gene are SNHLY and FYNNEI. This chain's CDR3 is CASMRYQNTEAFF. The CDR3 DNA sequence: TGTGCCAGCATGAGGTATCAGAACACTGAAGCTTTCTTT.

The chain has TRBV11-1 and TRBJ2-1; TRBD2 aligns across 11 bases. The germline gives CDR1 SGHAT, CDR2 FQDESV (reference sequence). Losses at the gene ends were 3 bases for V and 9 bases for J; bases not matched to a gene: 7. The length of the CDR3 is 15 residues. The CDR3 bases are TGTGCCAGCAGCTTCTGGGCTAGCGGGGGGAGTGAGCAGTTCTTC. Its protein product is CASSFWASGGSEQFF.

This clone was counted once. The chain has TRBV6-1 and TRBJ2-1, with TRBD1 matching over 9 bases. This CDR3 comprises 14 residues. Trimming removed 8 bases from V and 10 bases from J; junction bases left unmatched: 12. Looked up from germline, CDR1 is MNHNS and CDR2 is SASEGT. The CDR3 reads CASLEQGAVREQFF. CDR3 coding DNA: TGTGCCAGCTTGGAACAGGGGGCAGTTCGGGAGCAGTTCTTC.

The chain has TRBV10-3 and TRBJ2-7; TRBD1 matches at 11 bases. This CDR3 is built from 14 residues. V lost 6 bases and J lost 5; bases outside the gene matches: 6. Germline V CDR1 and CDR2: ENHRY, SYGVKD. The CDR3 bases are TGTGCCATCAGACCGCGGGACAGGGGGGACGAGCAGTACTTC. It is translated as CAIRPRDRGDEQYF.

Comments on this clone: This is likely a read error, given that the CDR3 carries no conserved phenylalanine or tryptophan at its end. The DNA is left out, because the CDR3 cannot be placed on it with certainty; the CDR3 is given as TCRdb lists it. The chain is built from TRBV21-1 and TRBJ1-5. TRBV21-1 is given as a pseudogene. Ends included, the CDR3 has 11 residues. The CDR3 reads CASSKSLEVMS.

V gene TRBV6-1 combines with J gene TRBJ2-1; no clear D. V was shortened by 2 bases and J by 4 bases, with 6 bases between the two germline ends. Germline V gene data show CDR1 as MNHNS and CDR2 as SASEGT. This CDR3 spans 13 amino acids. CDR3 protein: CASSESRYNEQFF. Here the CDR3 DNA reads TGTGCCAGCAGTGAAAGCAGGTACAATGAGCAGTTCTTC.

The J gene is TRBJ2-3, the V gene TRBV6-6, with a tentative D call TRBD2 (6 bases). The germline CDR1 and CDR2 sequences are MNHNY and SVGAGI (reference sequence). This CDR3 is 13 amino acids long. Trimming removed 7 bases at V and 2 bases at J, with 10 bases between. CDR3 DNA sequence: TGTGCCAGCACCCCGGGGGACACAGATACGCAGTATTTT. Protein sequence: CASTPGDTDTQYF.

The chain recombines TRBV5-1 with TRBJ1-1; the D gene is possibly TRBD1 (6 bases). The CDR3 loop spans 15 amino acids. Germline V lookup: CDR1 SGHRS, CDR2 YFSETQ. Trimming shortened V by 3 bases and J by 3 bases, and 15 bases separated the two germline ends. The CDR3 protein is CASSWGPRTDTEAFF. CDR3 bases: TGCGCCAGCAGCTGGGGGCCTCGGACGGACACTGAAGCTTTCTTT.

This clone was observed once. The chain carries TRBV5-5 and TRBJ1-1; 7 nucleotides agree with TRBD1. Germline trimming cut 0 bases from V and 5 bases from J; bases unmatched to any gene: 7. Germline lookup yields CDR1 SGHKS and CDR2 YYEKEE (reference sequence). This CDR3 spans 15 amino acids. CDR3 in amino acids: CASSLAGQSRTEAFF. CDR3 DNA sequence: TGTGCCAGCAGCTTGGCGGGACAGAGTAGAACTGAAGCTTTCTTT.

The rearrangement joins TRBV10-3 to TRBJ2-1, with D possibly TRBD1 on 5 matching bases. The germline gives CDR1 ENHRY, CDR2 SYGVKD. Trimming removed 0 bases at V and 7 bases at J, with 13 bases between. CDR3 length: 15 residues. CDR3 DNA sequence: TGTGCCATCAGTGAGTCGAGTTCAGGGAAGAATGAGCAGTTCTTC. Amino acids: CAISESSSGKNEQFF.

Here the CDR3 reads CASSLGTGLSSYNEQFF. The CDR3 bases are TGTGCCAGCAGCTTAGGGACAGGACTAAGCTCCTACAATGAGCAGTTCTTC. This chain connects TRBV11-3 to TRBJ2-1, with a weak D call TRBD1 (7 bases). This CDR3 has 17 amino acids. Germline CDR1 is SGHNT and CDR2 is YENEEA. V lost 1 base and J lost 0, with 13 bases in between.

The genes are TRBV7-9 and TRBJ2-6; TRBD1 matches 10 bases. V gave up 5 bases and J gave up 0 bases; unmatched junction bases: 10. The CDR3 totals 19 residues. Germline CDR1 reads SEHNR; CDR2 reads FQNEAQ (reference sequence). CDR3 nucleotides: TGTGCCAGCAGCCGAGGACAGGGGGAGACCACCTCTGGGGCCAACGTCCTGACTTTC. Amino acid sequence: CASSRGQGETTSGANVLTF.